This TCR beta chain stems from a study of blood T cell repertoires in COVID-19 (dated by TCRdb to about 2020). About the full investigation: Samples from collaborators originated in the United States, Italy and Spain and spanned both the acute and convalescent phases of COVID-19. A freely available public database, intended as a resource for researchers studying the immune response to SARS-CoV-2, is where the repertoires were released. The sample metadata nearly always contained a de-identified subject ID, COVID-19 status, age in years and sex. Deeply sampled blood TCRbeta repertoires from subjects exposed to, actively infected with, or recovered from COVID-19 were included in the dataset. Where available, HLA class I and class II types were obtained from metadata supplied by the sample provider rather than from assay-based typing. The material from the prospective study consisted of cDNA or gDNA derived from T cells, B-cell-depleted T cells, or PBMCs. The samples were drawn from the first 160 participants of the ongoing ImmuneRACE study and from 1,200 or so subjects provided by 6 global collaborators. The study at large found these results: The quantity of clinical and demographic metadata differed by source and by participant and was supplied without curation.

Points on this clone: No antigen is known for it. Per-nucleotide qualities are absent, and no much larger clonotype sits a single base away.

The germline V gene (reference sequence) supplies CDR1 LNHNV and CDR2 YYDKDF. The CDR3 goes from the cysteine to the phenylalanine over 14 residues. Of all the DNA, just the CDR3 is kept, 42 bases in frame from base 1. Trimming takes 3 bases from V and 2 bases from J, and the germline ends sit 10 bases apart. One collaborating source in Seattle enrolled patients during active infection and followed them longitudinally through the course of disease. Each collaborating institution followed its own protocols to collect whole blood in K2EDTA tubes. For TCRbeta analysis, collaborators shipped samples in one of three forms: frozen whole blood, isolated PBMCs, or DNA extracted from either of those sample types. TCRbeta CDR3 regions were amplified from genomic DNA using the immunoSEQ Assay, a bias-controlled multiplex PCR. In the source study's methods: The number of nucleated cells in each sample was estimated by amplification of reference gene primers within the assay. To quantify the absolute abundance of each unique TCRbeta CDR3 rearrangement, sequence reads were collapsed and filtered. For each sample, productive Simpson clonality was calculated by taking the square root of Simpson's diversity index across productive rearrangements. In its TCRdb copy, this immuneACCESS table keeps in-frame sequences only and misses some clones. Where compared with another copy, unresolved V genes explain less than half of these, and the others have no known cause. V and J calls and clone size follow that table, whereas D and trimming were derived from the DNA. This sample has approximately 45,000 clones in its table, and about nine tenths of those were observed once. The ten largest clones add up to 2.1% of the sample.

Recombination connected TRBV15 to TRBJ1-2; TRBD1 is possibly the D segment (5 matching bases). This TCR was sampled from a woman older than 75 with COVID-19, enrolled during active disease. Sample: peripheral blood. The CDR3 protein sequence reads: CATSSYDSNYGYTF. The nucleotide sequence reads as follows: TGTGCCACCAGCAGCTATGACAGCAACTATGGCTACACCTTC.